This T cell receptor beta chain comes out of a study of control samples from healthy donors and cancer patients. Libraries were prepared by immunoSEQ multiplex PCR; TCRdb keeps only in-frame clonotypes and omits some of them. The sample has around 90,000 clones, roughly 86% seen once; the top ten hold under 25%. This clonotype was sampled from a man aged 25-45 years in good health. Sequencing used blood.

The CDR3 bases are TGTGCCAGCAGCCCCGGAGCAGGGGTGAGCGTGAACACTGAAGCTTTCTTT. This codes for CASSPGAGVSVNTEAFF. The chain employs TRBV7-2 and TRBJ1-1; TRBD1 might be the D (6 bases). Germline V gives CDR1 SGHTA, CDR2 FQGNSA. V lost 5 bases and J lost 0, with 19 bases in between. This CDR3 spans 17 amino acids. The full variable domain, with the rest looked up from reference TRBV7-2 and TRBJ1-1, is GAGVSQSPSNKVTEKGKDVELRCDPISGHTALYWYRQSLGQGLEFLIYFQGNSAPDKSGLPSDRFSAERTGGSVSTLTIQRTQQEDSAVYLCASSPGAGVSVNTEAFFGQGTRLTVV.